Detailed here is one T cell receptor (beta chain). This entry comes from a study of blood T cell repertoires in COVID-19. Study-level background: COVID-19 samples collected from the United States, Italy and Spain covered acute and convalescent phases. PBMCs, B-cell-depleted T cells, or T cells provided the cDNA or gDNA that made up the material.

CDR1 SNHLY and CDR2 FYNNEI come from the germline V gene. This CDR3 comprises 14 residues. V trimming: 7 bases; J trimming: 7 bases; junction bases outside the gene matches: 5. Per the study methods: Researchers report that nucleated cell counts were estimated from reference gene primer amplification. Method: immunoSEQ multiplex PCR; TCRdb's copy keeps in-frame clones and lacks some. Clonal size and the V and J genes are those of that table, whereas D and trimming came from the DNA. The sample lists 200,000 to 250,000 clones; around nine tenths were seen once. The clonotype originates from a man in his fifties or sixties with acute or convalescent COVID-19. Input material: peripheral blood. V and J are TRBV2 and TRBJ2-1; TRBD2 aligns across 12 bases. In nucleotides, the CDR3 is TGTGCCAGCAAACGACTAGCGGGGGAGAATGAGCAGTTCTTC. Residues: CASKRLAGENEQFF.